This is a list of T cell receptor beta chains from one sample in a study of identical twins. TCRdb passed the 5' RACE reads through MiXCR, listing each CDR3 protein once. Seen here are 1,800,000 or so distinct CDR3 sequences, about 30% observed once, and the top ten hold around 0.3%. Specimen: cord blood. The origin of the receptors is a newborn girl in good health. CDR3s include the opening cysteine and the closing phenylalanine or tryptophan. D genes are given only for firm matches. The size field is filled for only some rows; it gives once, few, many or a size class.

abundance: few
j_gene: TRBJ2-7
d_gene: NA
v_gene: TRBV2
CDR3aa: CASIPRNFYEQYF
CDR3nt: TGTGCCAGCATCCCCAGAAATTTCTACGAGCAGTACTTC

abundance: few
j_gene: TRBJ2-1
d_gene: TRBD2
v_gene: TRBV7-2
CDR3aa: CASSLRPSGGMGQFF
CDR3nt: TGTGCCAGCAGCTTAAGACCTAGCGGGGGGATGGGGCAGTTCTTC

abundance: NA
j_gene: TRBJ1-2
d_gene: NA
v_gene: TRBV27
CDR3aa: CASSSYVAGAGNGYTF
CDR3nt: TGTGCCAGCAGTTCCTATGTGGCGGGGGCGGGGAATGGCTACACCTTC

abundance: NA
j_gene: TRBJ2-2
d_gene: NA
v_gene: TRBV13
CDR3aa: CASSLGRTRELFF
CDR3nt: TGTGCCAGCAGCTTAGGCCGGACTAGGGAGCTGTTTTTT

abundance: many
j_gene: TRBJ2-3
d_gene: NA
v_gene: TRBV3-1
CDR3aa: CASSQGFWRSSTDTQYF
CDR3nt: TGTGCCAGCAGCCAAGGATTCTGGCGGAGTAGCACAGATACGCAGTATTTT

abundance: many
j_gene: TRBJ2-1
d_gene: TRBD2
v_gene: TRBV29-1
CDR3aa: CSAKGLASPRKFF
CDR3nt: TGCAGCGCGAAAGGACTAGCCTCCCCTCGAAAGTTCTTC

abundance: few
j_gene: TRBJ2-7
d_gene: NA
v_gene: TRBV3-1
CDR3aa: CASTSSTGYEQYF
CDR3nt: TGTGCCAGCACCTCTTCGACAGGCTACGAGCAGTACTTC

abundance: few
j_gene: TRBJ1-1
d_gene: NA
v_gene: TRBV29-1
CDR3aa: CSAPRAGAEAFF
CDR3nt: TGCAGCGCCCCCAGGGCGGGGGCTGAAGCTTTCTTT

abundance: many
j_gene: TRBJ1-2
d_gene: NA
v_gene: TRBV29-1
CDR3aa: CSVLPRGGYGYTF
CDR3nt: TGCAGCGTCCTTCCCCGGGGCGGATATGGCTACACCTTC

abundance: NA
j_gene: TRBJ1-5
d_gene: TRBD1
v_gene: TRBV6-1
CDR3aa: CATIMTGGAGQPQHF
CDR3nt: TGTGCCACCATCATGACAGGGGGCGCGGGTCAGCCCCAGCATTTT

abundance: NA
j_gene: TRBJ2-7
d_gene: NA
v_gene: TRBV19
CDR3aa: CASSIDLGRGSYEQYF
CDR3nt: TGTGCCAGTAGTATAGATCTCGGCAGGGGTTCCTACGAGCAGTACTTC

abundance: few
j_gene: TRBJ2-6
d_gene: NA
v_gene: TRBV2
CDR3aa: CASSVGVHSGANVLTF
CDR3nt: TGTGCCAGCAGTGTAGGGGTGCACTCTGGGGCCAACGTCCTGACTTTC

abundance: few
j_gene: TRBJ1-2
d_gene: NA
v_gene: TRBV12-3/TRBV12-4
CDR3aa: CASRPLPGRSYGYTF
CDR3nt: TGTGCCAGCAGACCTCTTCCCGGGAGAAGCTATGGCTACACCTTC

abundance: once
j_gene: TRBJ2-5
d_gene: NA
v_gene: TRBV21-1
CDR3aa: CASNKDPSGGPKGGETQYF
CDR3nt: TGTGCCAGCAACAAAGACCCTAGCGGGGGGCCGAAAGGGGGAGAGACCCAGTACTTC

abundance: few
j_gene: TRBJ2-3
d_gene: NA
v_gene: TRBV20-1
CDR3aa: CSARPTVDTQYF
CDR3nt: TGCAGTGCTAGACCGACTGTGGATACGCAGTATTTT

abundance: NA
j_gene: TRBJ2-1
d_gene: NA
v_gene: TRBV6-5
CDR3aa: CASSYLGAGVRLLNEQFF
CDR3nt: TGTGCCAGCAGTTACTTAGGGGCAGGAGTCAGACTCCTCAATGAGCAGTTCTTC

abundance: few
j_gene: TRBJ1-1
d_gene: NA
v_gene: TRBV20-1
CDR3aa: CSARDARGRNTEAFF
CDR3nt: TGCAGTGCTAGAGATGCACGGGGCAGGAACACTGAAGCTTTCTTT

abundance: few
j_gene: TRBJ2-5
d_gene: NA
v_gene: TRBV18
CDR3aa: CAGSRNVETQYF
CDR3nt: TGTGCCGGCTCACGTAATGTCGAGACCCAGTACTTC

abundance: NA
j_gene: TRBJ1-5
d_gene: NA
v_gene: TRBV20-1
CDR3aa: CSASRGAVVNQPQHF
CDR3nt: TGCAGTGCTAGTCGAGGGGCGGTTGTCAATCAGCCCCAGCATTTT

abundance: few
j_gene: TRBJ1-5
d_gene: TRBD1
v_gene: TRBV12-3/TRBV12-4
CDR3aa: CASSHPRQGGLQPQHF
CDR3nt: TGTGCCAGCAGTCACCCCCGACAGGGAGGCTTGCAGCCCCAGCATTTT

abundance: few
j_gene: TRBJ1-2
d_gene: NA
v_gene: TRBV28
CDR3aa: CASSLQPRAGYTF
CDR3nt: TGTGCCAGCAGTTTACAGCCCAGGGCTGGCTACACCTTC

abundance: few
j_gene: TRBJ2-1
d_gene: TRBD2
v_gene: TRBV29-1
CDR3aa: CSVPPEIQREYNEQFF
CDR3nt: TGCAGCGTGCCCCCGGAAATTCAGCGGGAGTACAATGAGCAGTTCTTC

abundance: NA
j_gene: TRBJ2-2
d_gene: NA
v_gene: TRBV29-1
CDR3aa: CSVETRPGPTNTGELFF
CDR3nt: TGCAGCGTTGAAACGAGGCCGGGACCGACGAACACCGGGGAGCTGTTTTTT

abundance: few
j_gene: TRBJ1-6
d_gene: TRBD1
v_gene: TRBV7-2
CDR3aa: CASTTTGLYNSPLHF
CDR3nt: TGTGCCAGCACCACGACAGGGCTCTATAATTCACCCCTCCACTTT

abundance: few
j_gene: TRBJ2-5
d_gene: NA
v_gene: TRBV11-3
CDR3aa: CASSLDAYQETQYF
CDR3nt: TGTGCCAGCAGCTTGGACGCGTACCAAGAGACCCAGTACTTC

abundance: NA
j_gene: TRBJ2-3
d_gene: NA
v_gene: TRBV4-2
CDR3aa: CASCQVAADSTDTQYF
CDR3nt: TGTGCCAGCTGCCAAGTTGCAGCGGATAGCACAGATACGCAGTATTTT

abundance: NA
j_gene: TRBJ1-2
d_gene: TRBD1
v_gene: TRBV29-1
CDR3aa: CSVEDRRGRDGYTF
CDR3nt: TGCAGCGTTGAAGATCGGAGGGGGCGGGATGGCTACACCTTC

abundance: few
j_gene: TRBJ2-3
d_gene: NA
v_gene: TRBV7-8
CDR3aa: CASSPFTMVSTDTQYF
CDR3nt: TGTGCCAGCAGCCCATTTACTATGGTTAGCACAGATACGCAGTATTTT

abundance: NA
j_gene: TRBJ1-1
d_gene: NA
v_gene: TRBV7-9
CDR3aa: CASSLDRQFEAFF
CDR3nt: TGTGCCAGCAGCTTAGATCGACAGTTTGAAGCTTTCTTT

abundance: NA
j_gene: TRBJ2-7
d_gene: NA
v_gene: TRBV9
CDR3aa: CASSVGGESYNEQYF
CDR3nt: TGTGCCAGCAGCGTAGGTGGGGAGTCCTACAATGAGCAGTACTTC

abundance: NA
j_gene: TRBJ2-7
d_gene: TRBD2
v_gene: TRBV6-4
CDR3aa: CASSGKRGRVNYEQYF
CDR3nt: TGTGCCAGCAGTGGTAAACGGGGGAGGGTCAACTACGAGCAGTACTTC

abundance: few
j_gene: TRBJ2-3
d_gene: TRBD2
v_gene: TRBV7-9
CDR3aa: CASSSYTLAGGPDTQYF
CDR3nt: TGTGCCAGCAGCTCCTATACACTAGCGGGAGGTCCAGATACGCAGTATTTT

abundance: few
j_gene: TRBJ1-5
d_gene: TRBD1
v_gene: TRBV10-3
CDR3aa: CAISSQGAFGQPQHF
CDR3nt: TGTGCCATCAGTAGTCAGGGGGCCTTCGGGCAGCCCCAGCATTTT

abundance: few
j_gene: TRBJ2-1
d_gene: NA
v_gene: TRBV20-1
CDR3aa: CSAMDYLSYNEQFF
CDR3nt: TGCAGTGCTATGGACTACCTCTCCTACAATGAGCAGTTCTTC

abundance: many
j_gene: TRBJ2-1
d_gene: TRBD2
v_gene: TRBV5-1
CDR3aa: CASSLAGLANEQFF
CDR3nt: TGCGCCAGCAGCTTGGCCGGACTAGCCAATGAGCAGTTCTTC

abundance: NA
j_gene: TRBJ2-3
d_gene: TRBD2
v_gene: TRBV12-3/TRBV12-4
CDR3aa: CASSPTSGTVGDTQYF
CDR3nt: TGTGCCAGCAGCCCGACTAGCGGGACCGTGGGGGATACGCAGTATTTT

abundance: NA
j_gene: TRBJ2-3
d_gene: TRBD2
v_gene: TRBV6-5
CDR3aa: CASSYSGAGGEDTQYF
CDR3nt: TGTGCCAGCAGTTACTCGGGAGCGGGGGGTGAAGATACGCAGTATTTT

abundance: few
j_gene: TRBJ1-4
d_gene: NA
v_gene: TRBV11-2
CDR3aa: CASSPRQTEKLFF
CDR3nt: TGTGCCAGCAGCCCCCGACAGACGGAAAAACTGTTTTTT

abundance: NA
j_gene: TRBJ2-3
d_gene: NA
v_gene: TRBV7-2
CDR3aa: CASSVKSGITDTQYF
CDR3nt: TGTGCCAGCAGCGTAAAATCCGGGATCACAGATACGCAGTATTTT

abundance: few
j_gene: TRBJ2-5
d_gene: TRBD1
v_gene: TRBV10-3
CDR3aa: CAISERTGGETQYF
CDR3nt: TGTGCCATCAGCGAGAGAACAGGGGGAGAGACCCAGTACTTC

abundance: once
j_gene: TRBJ2-1
d_gene: TRBD1
v_gene: TRBV7-2
CDR3aa: CASSLAGQGNYRPYEQFF
CDR3nt: TGTGCCAGCAGCTTAGCGGGACAGGGGAATTATCGGCCCTACGAGCAGTTCTTC

abundance: NA
j_gene: TRBJ1-4
d_gene: NA
v_gene: TRBV5-1
CDR3aa: CASSPVYGPPNEKLFF
CDR3nt: TGCGCCAGCAGCCCCGTTTATGGGCCCCCAAATGAAAAACTGTTTTTT

abundance: few
j_gene: TRBJ2-3
d_gene: NA
v_gene: TRBV11-1
CDR3aa: CASSLGIRGTSTDTQYF
CDR3nt: TGTGCCAGCAGCTTAGGTATCAGGGGAACCTCCACAGATACGCAGTATTTT

abundance: NA
j_gene: TRBJ1-2
d_gene: NA
v_gene: TRBV7-2
CDR3aa: CASSTTGNCGYTF
CDR3nt: TGTGCCAGCAGCACCACAGGGAACTGTGGCTACACCTTC

abundance: few
j_gene: TRBJ2-3
d_gene: TRBD1
v_gene: TRBV7-9
CDR3aa: CASSLKGTGGGTDTQYF
CDR3nt: TGTGCCAGCAGCTTAAAGGGGACAGGCGGGGGCACAGATACGCAGTATTTT

abundance: few
j_gene: TRBJ2-7
d_gene: TRBD1
v_gene: TRBV11-1
CDR3aa: CASSPNAQGPYSYEQYF
CDR3nt: TGTGCCAGCAGCCCAAACGCACAGGGGCCTTACTCCTACGAGCAGTACTTC

abundance: NA
j_gene: TRBJ1-1
d_gene: NA
v_gene: TRBV24-1
CDR3aa: CATSDLPLPRTEAFF
CDR3nt: TGTGCCACCAGTGATTTGCCCCTCCCAAGGACTGAAGCTTTCTTT

abundance: many
j_gene: TRBJ2-3
d_gene: TRBD1
v_gene: TRBV7-9
CDR3aa: CASRDRADTQYF
CDR3nt: TGTGCCAGCAGGGACAGGGCCGATACGCAGTATTTT

abundance: NA
j_gene: TRBJ1-2
d_gene: NA
v_gene: TRBV4-1
CDR3aa: CASSQAGARGYGYTF
CDR3nt: TGCGCCAGCAGCCAAGCAGGGGCGCGGGGCTATGGCTACACCTTC

abundance: NA
j_gene: TRBJ2-7
d_gene: TRBD2
v_gene: TRBV20-1
CDR3aa: CSARDQTSGRSYNEQYF
CDR3nt: TGCAGTGCTAGAGATCAGACTAGCGGGAGGTCCTACAATGAGCAGTACTTC

abundance: few
j_gene: TRBJ2-7
d_gene: NA
v_gene: TRBV20-1
CDR3aa: CSAIGENYYEQYF
CDR3nt: TGCAGTGCAATAGGGGAGAACTACTACGAGCAGTACTTC

abundance: many
j_gene: TRBJ1-2
d_gene: TRBD1
v_gene: TRBV5-1
CDR3aa: CASSFEGQRNYGYTF
CDR3nt: TGCGCCAGCAGCTTTGAGGGACAGAGGAACTATGGCTACACCTTC

abundance: NA
j_gene: TRBJ2-5
d_gene: TRBD1
v_gene: TRBV20-1
CDR3aa: CSASVFGTGDETQYF
CDR3nt: TGCAGTGCTAGTGTGTTCGGGACAGGGGACGAGACCCAGTACTTC

abundance: few
j_gene: TRBJ2-7
d_gene: TRBD1
v_gene: TRBV27
CDR3aa: CASSFATGPYEQYF
CDR3nt: TGTGCCAGCAGTTTCGCGACAGGGCCCTACGAGCAGTACTTC

abundance: NA
j_gene: TRBJ2-7
d_gene: TRBD2
v_gene: TRBV4-2
CDR3aa: CASSQGNSGSREQYF
CDR3nt: TGTGCCAGCAGCCAAGGCAATAGCGGGAGTCGCGAGCAGTACTTC

abundance: few
j_gene: TRBJ2-1
d_gene: NA
v_gene: TRBV6-1
CDR3aa: CASRAQGISYNEQFF
CDR3nt: TGTGCCAGCAGAGCACAGGGAATCTCTTACAATGAGCAGTTCTTC

abundance: NA
j_gene: TRBJ2-3
d_gene: NA
v_gene: TRBV6-1
CDR3aa: CASSSRTVPLTDTQYF
CDR3nt: TGTGCCAGCAGTAGTCGGACGGTACCCCTCACAGATACGCAGTATTTT

abundance: NA
j_gene: TRBJ1-5
d_gene: NA
v_gene: TRBV2
CDR3aa: CASSESAGSPLQHF
CDR3nt: TGTGCCAGCAGTGAATCAGCAGGTTCTCCCCTCCAGCATTTT

abundance: once
j_gene: TRBJ2-7
d_gene: NA
v_gene: TRBV2
CDR3aa: CASSEVRGTYEQYF
CDR3nt: TGTGCCAGCAGTGAAGTGAGGGGTACCTACGAGCAGTACTTC

abundance: NA
j_gene: TRBJ1-1
d_gene: NA
v_gene: TRBV27
CDR3aa: CASSFAGMNTGAFF
CDR3nt: TGTGCCAGCAGTTTTGCAGGGATGAACACTGGAGCTTTCTTT